Shown below are 27 T cell receptor beta chains from a single sample sequenced in a study of blood T cell repertoires in COVID-19. The protocol was immunoSEQ multiplex PCR, while the TCRdb copy is restricted to in-frame clones and leaves out a portion. The table has 75,000 to 80,000 clones, around 89% seen once; the top ten hold approximately 10%. Sequencing input: peripheral blood. Source of these receptors: a human donor in a cohort sampled during active COVID-19.

The V call is TRBV28, the J call TRBJ2-5; 8 nucleotides align to TRBD1. Trimming at V came to 5 bases and at J to 5 bases, leaving 7 bases not matched to a gene. Per germline, CDR1 MDHEN and CDR2 SYDVKM. CDR3 size: 14 residues. The CDR3: CASSEWTGYETQYF. CDR3 DNA: TGTGCCAGCAGTGAATGGACAGGGTACGAGACCCAGTACTTC. The full variable domain, in which reference TRBV28 and TRBJ2-5 provide the parts outside the CDR3, is DVKVTQSSRYLVKRTGEKVFLECVQDMDHENMFWYRQDPGLGLRLIYFSYDVKMKEKGDIPEGYSVSREKKERFSLILESASTNQTSMYLCASSEWTGYETQYFGPGTRLLVL.

The chain employs TRBV25-1 and TRBJ1-6, with TRBD1 matching over 7 bases. The ends lost 0 bases at V and 7 bases at J; junction bases unmatched: 3. CDR1 is MGHDK and CDR2 is SYGVNS in the germline V gene. The CDR3 runs 15 residues. For the CDR3, the DNA is TGTGCCAGCAGTGAATATGGGACAGCCAATTCACCCCTCCACTTT. It translates to CASSEYGTANSPLHF.

The V and J genes are TRBV3-1 (or the pseudogene TRBV3-2) and TRBJ2-6; 8 positions match TRBD2. Per germline, CDR1 LGHDT and CDR2 YNNKEL (reference sequence). The CDR3 length is 19 residues. V shed 0 bases, J shed 0 bases, and the junction held 7 bases outside the gene matches. The DNA of the CDR3 is TGTGCCAGCAGCCAAGATCCACTAGCGGATGACTCTGGGGCCAACGTCCTGACTTTC. It specifies CASSQDPLADDSGANVLTF.

The chain has TRBV10-1 and TRBJ2-1; 8 bases fit TRBD2. V lost 4 bases and J lost 2; bases outside the gene matches: 4. This CDR3 spans 15 amino acids. CDR1 is WNHNN, CDR2 SYGVQD, per germline (reference sequence). The CDR3 DNA is TGCGCCAGCAGTGGAAGCGGGGGCCCCTACAATGAGCAGTTCTTC. Its translation: CASSGSGGPYNEQFF.

V gene TRBV5-5 combines with J gene TRBJ2-6; 9 nucleotides line up with TRBD1. The V and J ends lost 4 bases and 2 bases, in that order; junction bases with no gene match: 4. CDR1 SGHKS and CDR2 YYEKEE come from the germline V gene (reference sequence). The CDR3 covers 16 residues. The CDR3 coding sequence is TGTGCCAGCAGCGGCGGACAGGGGCCTGGGGCCAACGTCCTGACTTTC. This sequence encodes CASSGGQGPGANVLTF.

V usage is TRBV4-1 and J usage is TRBJ2-1, with 10 nucleotides matching TRBD2. Losses at the gene ends were 3 bases for V and 9 bases for J; bases not matched to a gene: 5. The CDR3 sequence is 14 residues long. From germline, CDR1 is MGHRA and CDR2 YSYEKL. The CDR3 loop is CASSHSGRTGEQFF. CDR3 nucleotides: TGCGCCAGCAGCCATAGCGGGAGGACGGGTGAGCAGTTCTTC.

This chain connects TRBV27 to TRBJ1-1; TRBD1 agrees at 7 bases. The CDR3 sequence is 15 residues long. Germline trimming cut 5 bases from V and 1 base from J; bases unmatched to any gene: 7. In germline, CDR1 is MNHEY, CDR2 SMNVEV (reference sequence). CDR3 DNA: TGTGCCAGCAGTACCAGACAGGGCCCGAACACTGAAGCTTTCTTT. Translated: CASSTRQGPNTEAFF.

The count of this clone is one. This CDR3 reads CAGDGGGFQETQYF. The CDR3 DNA sequence: TGTGCCGGCGACGGTGGGGGCTTCCAAGAGACCCAGTACTTC. The V gene is TRBV30, the J gene TRBJ2-5; D possibly corresponds to TRBD1 (6 bases). The CDR3 covers 14 residues. Germline values: CDR1 GTSNPN, CDR2 SVGIG (reference sequence). The ends were cut back, 8 bases at V and 1 base at J, with 17 bases in the middle.

This clone was counted once. V and J are TRBV3-1 (or the pseudogene TRBV3-2) and TRBJ2-1; 10 nucleotides agree with TRBD2. The germline CDR1 and CDR2 sequences are LGHDT and YNNKEL (reference sequence). This CDR3 spans 17 amino acids. V shed 4 bases and J 2 bases; nucleotides not matched to a gene: 8. CDR3 loop: CASSRIGLAETYNEQFF. The CDR3 DNA reads as TGTGCCAGCAGCCGGATAGGACTAGCGGAAACCTACAATGAGCAGTTCTTC.

The chain combines TRBV2 with TRBJ1-5; 8 nucleotides agree with TRBD1. V gave up 7 bases and J gave up 6 bases; unmatched junction bases: 8. The CDR3 covers 14 residues. The germline V gene has CDR1 SNHLY and CDR2 FYNNEI. The CDR3: CASKSTGASQPQHF. In nucleotides, the CDR3 is TGTGCCAGCAAATCGACAGGGGCAAGTCAGCCCCAGCATTTT. Together with reference TRBV2 and TRBJ1-5, the CDR3 gives the full variable domain: EPEVTQTPSHQVTQMGQEVILRCVPISNHLYFYWYRQILGQKVEFLVSFYNNEISEKSEIFDDQFSVERPDGSNFTLKIRSTKLEDSAMYFCASKSTGASQPQHFGDGTRLSIL.

In this sample, this clone turned up once. The V gene is TRBV5-4, the J gene TRBJ2-1, with 9 bases identical to TRBD2. CDR1 SGHNT and CDR2 YYREEE come from the germline V gene (reference sequence). Trimming at V came to 5 bases and at J to 7 bases, leaving 10 bases not matched to a gene. This CDR3 spans 15 amino acids. In nucleotides, the CDR3 is TGTGCCAGCAGTCGTAGCGGGAGAGTTACGAATGAGCAGTTCTTC. Its protein is CASSRSGRVTNEQFF.

This clone occurred a few times. The chain recombines TRBV6-2 or TRBV6-3 with TRBJ2-5, with TRBD1 matching over 10 bases. Germline trimming cut 5 bases from V and 5 bases from J; bases unmatched to any gene: 11. Germline CDR1 reads MNHEY; CDR2 reads SVGEGT. CDR3 size: 16 residues. CDR3 bases: TGTGCCAGCAGTCAAAGACAGGGGGCTCTAAGTGAGACCCAGTACTTC. It specifies CASSQRQGALSETQYF.

As for this clone: In the same sample, other DNA sequences code for this CDR3. CDR3 sequence: CASSLGTGGNTIYF. The CDR3 DNA follows: TGCGCCAGCAGCTTGGGCACCGGAGGGAACACCATATATTTT. The chain recombines TRBV5-1 with TRBJ1-3; unclear D gene. The germline V and J ends were trimmed by 0 bases and 7 bases, with 11 bases remaining between them. This CDR3 has 14 amino acids. Germline CDR1 reads SGHRS; CDR2 reads YFSETQ. The full variable domain, its missing parts supplied by reference TRBV5-1 and TRBJ1-3, is KAGVTQTPRYLIKTRGQQVTLSCSPISGHRSVSWYQQTPGQGLQFLFEYFSETQRNKGNFPGRFSGRQFSNSRSEMNVSTLELGDSALYLCASSLGTGGNTIYFGEGSWLTVV.

This clone has a count of ten or more. This rearrangement joins TRBV7-2 to TRBJ2-5; TRBD2 agrees at 8 bases. Germline CDR1 is SGHTA and CDR2 is FQGNSA. The V and J ends lost 2 bases and 4 bases, in that order; junction bases with no gene match: 3. The CDR3 is made up of 14 amino acids. In DNA, the CDR3 is TGTGCCAGCAGCTTAACTAGCGGAAGAGAGACCCAGTACTTC. It yields the protein CASSLTSGRETQYF. The full variable domain, its missing parts supplied by reference TRBV7-2 and TRBJ2-5, is GAGVSQSPSNKVTEKGKDVELRCDPISGHTALYWYRQSLGQGLEFLIYFQGNSAPDKSGLPSDRFSAERTGGSVSTLTIQRTQQEDSAVYLCASSLTSGRETQYFGPGTRLLVL.

The V and J genes are TRBV3-1 (or the pseudogene TRBV3-2) and TRBJ2-5, with 8 bases aligning to TRBD1. CDR1 is LGHDT and CDR2 is YNNKEL in the germline V gene (reference sequence). This CDR3 contains 16 residues. J lost 4 bases, V lost 4 bases, and 11 bases had no gene match. The CDR3 DNA reads as TGTGCCAGCAGCCCCGTCAGAGGGACAGGCACAGAGACCCAGTACTTC. It translates to CASSPVRGTGTETQYF.

V and J are TRBV12-2 and TRBJ2-1; the table's D call of TRBD1 was not tested on the DNA. TRBV12-2 is noted as a pseudogene. The CDR3 covers 14 residues. The CDR3 loop is CASRLRQAYNEQFF. CDR3 DNA sequence: TGTGCAAGTCGCTTAAGACAGGCATACAATGAGCAGTTCTTC.

The V and J genes are TRBV18 and TRBJ1-2; 7 positions agree with TRBD1. V was pared by 2 bases and J by 5 bases, with 5 bases of the junction left unmatched. Germline CDR1 reads KGHSH; CDR2 reads LQKENI. The CDR3 length is 14 residues. In DNA form, the CDR3 reads TGTGCCAGCTCACCAGGGGACAGTCTTTATGGCTACACCTTC. Translated: CASSPGDSLYGYTF.

The CDR3 nucleotides read TGTGCCAGCAGCCAAGATTTCGGGAGGGCAGATACGCAGTATTTT. As protein: CASSQDFGRADTQYF. The V gene is TRBV4-2, the J gene TRBJ2-3; TRBD2 matches at 8 bases. The CDR3 sequence is 15 residues long. The trim removed 0 bases at V and 4 bases at J, leaving 3 bases unmatched. CDR1 is LGHNA, CDR2 YNFKEQ, per germline.

The chain has TRBV3-1 (or the pseudogene TRBV3-2) and TRBJ2-1, with 7 bases that match TRBD1. This CDR3 contains 14 residues. J was trimmed by 4 bases and V by 4 bases; bases with no gene match: 4. From germline, CDR1 is LGHDT and CDR2 YNNKEL (reference sequence). CDR3 bases: TGTGCCAGCAGCCCTACAGGGGCATACAATGAGCAGTTCTTC. This sequence encodes CASSPTGAYNEQFF.

This chain connects TRBV7-9 to TRBJ2-3, with D maybe TRBD1 (6 bases). The CDR3 is 19 amino acids. V was pared by 1 base and J by 3 bases, with 23 bases between. The germline gives CDR1 SEHNR, CDR2 FQNEAQ (reference sequence). CDR3: CASSLGPRGRSPGTDTQYF. CDR3 in DNA: TGTGCCAGCAGCTTAGGGCCCAGGGGACGTTCCCCTGGGACAGATACGCAGTATTTT.

The chain joins TRBV12-3 or TRBV12-4 to TRBJ1-2; D possibly corresponds to TRBD1 (5 bases). V lost 6 bases, J lost 4 bases, and 9 bases lay in between. The CDR3 sequence is 12 residues long. The CDR3 bases are TGTGCCAGCAGCAGCGACAGCTATGGCTACACCTTC. Residues: CASSSDSYGYTF.

The chain links TRBV2 to TRBJ1-2; D perhaps matches TRBD1 (6 bases). V gave up 3 bases and J gave up 6 bases, with 14 bases separating them. The CDR3 is 14 amino acids. Germline values: CDR1 SNHLY, CDR2 FYNNEI. The DNA of the CDR3 is TGTGCCAGCAGTGACCGTTGGACAGTTGATGGCTACACCTTC. This sequence encodes CASSDRWTVDGYTF.

The J gene is TRBJ2-3, the V gene TRBV19; D is unclear. Per the germline V gene, CDR1 is LNHDA and CDR2 is SQIVND (reference sequence). Trimming removed 5 bases at V and 1 base at J, with 7 bases between. The CDR3 is made up of 13 amino acids. The CDR3 nucleotides read TGTGCCAGTAGTCCCCCAGGCACAGATACGCAGTATTTT. Translated: CASSPPGTDTQYF.

The V gene is TRBV28, the J gene TRBJ2-7, with D perhaps matching TRBD1 (6 bases). CDR1 is MDHEN, CDR2 SYDVKM, per germline. Trimming cost V 6 bases and J 5 bases, with 23 bases left between them. This CDR3 has 16 residues. CDR3 residues: CASSPPQGLEWDEQYF. In nucleotides, the CDR3 is TGTGCCAGCAGCCCCCCCCAGGGGCTCGAGTGGGACGAGCAGTACTTC. Together with reference TRBV28 and TRBJ2-7, the CDR3 gives the full variable domain: DVKVTQSSRYLVKRTGEKVFLECVQDMDHENMFWYRQDPGLGLRLIYFSYDVKMKEKGDIPEGYSVSREKKERFSLILESASTNQTSMYLCASSPPQGLEWDEQYFGPGTRLTVT.

The chain couples TRBV19 to TRBJ2-3; tentatively, D is TRBD2 (6 bases). Germline values: CDR1 LNHDA, CDR2 SQIVND (reference sequence). The CDR3 is made up of 14 amino acids. Between the trimmed V and J ends, which lost 4 bases and 0 bases, there was a span of 8 bases. The CDR3 spells CASSTGDSTDTQYF. The DNA for the CDR3 is TGTGCCAGTAGTACGGGGGATAGCACAGATACGCAGTATTTT.

The chain couples TRBV30 to TRBJ2-3; 10 positions match TRBD2. Looked up from germline, CDR1 is GTSNPN and CDR2 is SVGIG (reference sequence). V lost 2 bases, J lost 1 base, and 3 bases stayed unmatched. This CDR3 has 15 amino acids. In nucleotides, the CDR3 is TGTGCCTGGAGTACAGGGACTAGCGGCACAGATACGCAGTATTTT. Protein product: CAWSTGTSGTDTQYF.

The chain is built from TRBV28 and TRBJ2-3, with D possibly matching TRBD1 (6 bases). The CDR3 totals 14 residues. Germline V gene sequence: CDR1 MDHEN, CDR2 SYDVKM. The V end lost 5 bases, the J end lost 3 bases, and 12 bases lay between the germline ends. The CDR3, as DNA: TGTGCCAGCAGTCCTGACAGGATAACAGATACGCAGTATTTT. It is translated as CASSPDRITDTQYF.